Presented here are 29 T cell receptor beta chains from one specimen sequenced in a study of blood T cell repertoires in COVID-19. Data came from immunoSEQ multiplex PCR; TCRdb stores just in-frame clones and leaves some out. The table lists about 330,000 clones, over 80% of them singletons. Sequencing was done on a sample of peripheral blood. The receptors derive from a young man with COVID-19, enrolled during active disease.

This chain joins TRBV6-6 and TRBJ2-4; D not resolved. This CDR3 contains 14 residues. The V gene lost 0 bases and the J gene lost 4 bases, with 7 bases spanning the gap. CDR1 is MNHNY, CDR2 SVGAGI, per germline (reference sequence). CDR3 residues: CASSYSNIKNIQYF. CDR3 coding DNA: TGTGCCAGCAGTTACTCGAACATAAAAAACATTCAGTACTTC.

V usage is TRBV7-2 and J usage is TRBJ2-7; TRBD2 is a possible D gene (5 bases). The V gene's germline CDR1 is SGHTA and CDR2 FQGNSA. This CDR3 comprises 13 residues. The ends were cut back, 5 bases at V and 3 bases at J, with 11 bases in the middle. The CDR3: CASSPTIGYEQYF. The CDR3 nucleotides are TGTGCCAGCAGCCCGACTATCGGCTACGAGCAGTACTTC.

The chain is built from TRBV5-4 and TRBJ2-7; 9 nucleotides agree with TRBD1. The germline V gene encodes CDR1 SGHNT and CDR2 YYREEE (reference sequence). Trimming removed 2 bases from V and 13 bases from J; junction bases left unmatched: 7. This CDR3 has 12 amino acids. CDR3 DNA: TGTGCCAGCAGCTTTGACCGGGACAGGGACTACTTC. Translating gives CASSFDRDRDYF.

The genes are TRBV20-1 and TRBJ2-1; D may be TRBD1 (6 bases). Looked up from germline, CDR1 is DFQATT and CDR2 is SNEGSKA (reference sequence). The CDR3 sequence is 11 residues long. V was trimmed by 5 bases and J by 4 bases, leaving 6 bases between them. The CDR3 coding sequence is TGCAGTGCTGGGACATACAATGAGCAGTTCTTC. Amino acids: CSAGTYNEQFF.

The rearrangement joins TRBV14 to TRBJ2-1, with a possible D match to TRBD2 (6 bases). V was trimmed by 0 bases and J by 6 bases, leaving 15 bases between them. The germline V gene has CDR1 SGHDN and CDR2 FVKESK. The length of the CDR3 is 16 residues. CDR3 loop: CASSQELWRGVNEQFF. In DNA form, the CDR3 reads TGTGCCAGCAGCCAAGAATTGTGGAGGGGTGTCAATGAGCAGTTCTTC.

This clone was recorded a few times. The chain uses TRBV7-2 and TRBJ2-7; 10 bases align to TRBD1. V lost 5 bases and J lost 6; bases outside the gene matches: 7. This CDR3 has 14 residues. Looked up from germline, CDR1 is SGHTA and CDR2 is FQGNSA. For the CDR3, the DNA is TGTGCCAGCAGCCCCCCCAGACAGGGGGCCGAGCAGTACTTC. This translates into CASSPPRQGAEQYF.

This chain connects TRBV15 to TRBJ2-1, with D possibly being TRBD1 (6 bases). Germline loops: CDR1 LNHNV, CDR2 YYDKDF (reference sequence). Trimming removed 5 bases at V and 8 bases at J, with 19 bases between. The CDR3 extends over 15 amino acids. The CDR3 nucleotides are TGTGCCACCAGCGGGTCTGACAGGACAGTCCATGAGCAGTTCTTC. Translation gives CATSGSDRTVHEQFF.

The V and J genes are TRBV7-3 and TRBJ2-1, with 9 bases that match TRBD2. The CDR3 is 13 amino acids. J gave up 8 bases and V 5 bases, and 4 bases lay outside the gene matches. Germline CDR1 SGHTA, CDR2 FQGTGA. CDR3 nucleotides: TGTGCCAGCAGCCGCCAGCGGGGGGATGAGCAGTTCTTC. Residues: CASSRQRGDEQFF. Together with reference TRBV7-3 and TRBJ2-1, the CDR3 gives the full variable domain: GAGVSQTPSNKVTEKGKYVELRCDPISGHTALYWYRQSLGQGPEFLIYFQGTGAADDSGLPNDRFFAVRPEGSVSTLKIQRTERGDSAVYLCASSRQRGDEQFFGPGTRLTVL.

The J gene is TRBJ2-4, the V gene TRBV4-3; the match to TRBD1 covers 10 bases. The V gene end was trimmed by 0 bases and the J gene end by 5 bases; junction bases not matched to a gene: 19. The germline CDR1 and CDR2 sequences are LGHNA and YSLEER. The CDR3 runs 21 residues. Here the CDR3 reads CASSQESWDRGLPSGQNIQYF. The CDR3 coding sequence is TGCGCCAGCAGCCAAGAAAGTTGGGACAGGGGTTTGCCTAGCGGGCAAAACATTCAGTACTTC.

V usage is TRBV7-2 and J usage is TRBJ2-2; D might be TRBD1 (5 bases). CDR1 is SGHTA and CDR2 is FQGNSA in the germline V gene. The CDR3 consists of 15 residues. Between the trimmed V and J ends, which lost 1 base and 6 bases, there was a span of 12 bases. The CDR3 spells CASSLGQGSAGELFF. CDR3 nucleotides: TGTGCCAGCAGCTTAGGGCAGGGAAGCGCCGGGGAGCTGTTTTTT.

This clone has only one observation. This chain links TRBV7-8 with TRBJ1-3; D ambiguous. The CDR3 is 16 residues long. V lost 1 base to trimming and J lost 0 bases, with 10 bases between them. Germline CDR1 reads SGHVS; CDR2 reads FQNEAQ. CDR3 DNA sequence: TGTGCCAGCAGCTTAGGCGTCTTGAGCTCTGGAAACACCATATATTTT. The encoded protein is CASSLGVLSSGNTIYF.

The rearrangement joins TRBV9 to TRBJ2-5, with TRBD2 as a possible D gene (5 bases). Germline V gene sequence: CDR1 SGDLS, CDR2 YYNGEE. The CDR3 sequence is 14 residues long. V was clipped by 3 bases and J by 3 bases, with 12 bases between them. The CDR3 region is CASSAAAGEETQYF. The CDR3 coding sequence is TGTGCCAGCAGCGCGGCTGCGGGTGAAGAGACCCAGTACTTC. Looking up the rest from reference TRBV9 and TRBJ2-5 gives the full variable domain: DSGVTQTPKHLITATGQRVTLRCSPRSGDLSVYWYQQSLDQGLQFLIQYYNGEERAKGNILERFSAQQFPDLHSELNLSSLELGDSALYFCASSAAAGEETQYFGPGTRLLVL.

The chain employs TRBV6-5 and TRBJ1-2, with 9 bases identical to TRBD1. Germline CDR1 is MNHEY and CDR2 is SVGAGI. CDR3 length equals 13 residues. V lost 7 bases to trimming and J lost 4 bases; unmatched junction nucleotides: 4. The CDR3 DNA reads as TGTGCCAGCACCCGGGACAGGGCCTATGGCTACACCTTC. This gives the protein CASTRDRAYGYTF.

The CDR3 sequence is CASTRTVSGTQYF. In DNA, the CDR3 is TGTGCCAGCACTAGAACGGTGTCCGGTACGCAGTATTTT. The V call is TRBV12-3 or TRBV12-4, the J call TRBJ2-3; D is unclear. The CDR3 sequence is 13 residues long. V was cut by 7 bases and J by 8 bases, with 16 bases left in between.

This rearrangement joins TRBV29-1 to TRBJ2-5; 10 bases are a match to TRBD1. V lost 7 bases to trimming and J lost 3 bases; unmatched junction nucleotides: 11. The CDR3 contains 15 residues. Germline-derived CDR1 and CDR2 are SQVTM and ANQGSEA. The CDR3 protein is CSGLRDRGPKETQYF. The CDR3 DNA is TGCAGCGGCCTCCGGGACAGGGGCCCTAAAGAGACCCAGTACTTC.

The chain employs TRBV6-5 and TRBJ2-1, with 7 bases identical to TRBD1. This CDR3 spans 16 amino acids. Trimming took 3 bases from V and 3 from J; bases not matched to a gene: 8. Germline CDR1 MNHEY, CDR2 SVGAGI. The DNA for the CDR3 is TGTGCCAGCAGTTATGGGGTAGGGGGCGACTACAATGAGCAGTTCTTC. Translation: CASSYGVGGDYNEQFF.

The chain joins TRBV4-1 to TRBJ1-5; D possibly corresponds to TRBD1 (6 bases). The ends were cut back, 3 bases at V and 6 bases at J, with 15 bases in the middle. CDR3 length: 15 residues. Germline loops: CDR1 MGHRA, CDR2 YSYEKL. The CDR3 is CASSHDPGAAQPQHF. The DNA for the CDR3 is TGCGCCAGCAGCCATGATCCAGGGGCCGCTCAGCCCCAGCATTTT.

The V and J genes are TRBV7-8 and TRBJ2-7, with TRBD1 matching over 8 bases. CDR1 and CDR2 (germline): SGHVS, FQNEAQ. Unmatched junction bases numbered 10, after V lost 0 bases and J lost 3 bases. This CDR3 comprises 17 residues. The CDR3 nucleotides are TGTGCCAGCAGCTTAGCGGCCGCGAGGACAGGGATCTACGAGCAGTACTTC. It yields the protein CASSLAAARTGIYEQYF.

The rearrangement uses TRBV4-1 and TRBJ2-1; 15 positions match TRBD2. V gave up 4 bases and J gave up 7 bases; unmatched junction bases: 8. This CDR3 region has 17 residues. CDR1 MGHRA and CDR2 YSYEKL come from the germline V gene. For the CDR3, the DNA is TGCGCCAGCAGCCTGGGACTAGCGGGAGGCCCGTTGAATGAGCAGTTCTTC. It translates to CASSLGLAGGPLNEQFF.

V and J are TRBV6-2 or TRBV6-3 and TRBJ1-5, with 7 bases matching TRBD1. V lost 5 bases, J lost 5 bases, and 3 bases stayed unmatched. CDR1 is MNHEY and CDR2 is SVGEGT in the germline V gene. The CDR3 totals 13 residues. The CDR3 protein is CASSRDSYQPQHF. CDR3 nucleotide sequence: TGTGCCAGCAGTAGGGACAGTTATCAGCCCCAGCATTTT.

The CDR3 sequence is CASSTRQGGYETQYF. The CDR3 coding sequence is TGTGCCAGTAGTACCAGACAGGGGGGGTACGAGACCCAGTACTTC. The J gene is TRBJ2-5, the V gene TRBV19; 9 positions match TRBD1. The CDR3 length is 15 residues. Germline assignment: CDR1 LNHDA and CDR2 SQIVND (reference sequence). V trimming: 4 bases; J trimming: 5 bases; junction bases outside the gene matches: 8.

J is TRBJ1-1 and V is TRBV6-5; TRBD1 matches 8 bases. Germline V gene data show CDR1 as MNHEY and CDR2 as SVGAGI. This CDR3 is 16 amino acids long. The junction had 10 bases not matched to a gene; V was cut back by 4 bases and J by 3 bases. The CDR3 protein is CASSFLTTGEYTEAFF. The CDR3 DNA follows: TGTGCCAGCAGTTTTCTAACGACAGGGGAGTACACTGAAGCTTTCTTT.

As to this clone: The sample holds other DNA sequences that translate to the same CDR3. The J gene is TRBJ2-3, the V gene TRBV27, with D perhaps TRBD1 (5 bases). Germline CDR1 and CDR2: MNHEY and SMNVEV (reference sequence). The CDR3 contains 12 residues. Trimming removed 2 bases from V and 5 bases from J, with 5 bases in between. CDR3 coding DNA: TGTGCCAGCAGTTTAAGGGGAGATACGCAGTATTTT. Amino acid sequence: CASSLRGDTQYF.

This chain connects TRBV18 to TRBJ1-5; tentative D call: TRBD1 (5 bases). Trimming pared 3 bases from V and 6 bases from J, leaving 12 bases between. Germline V gives CDR1 KGHSH, CDR2 LQKENI. CDR3 length: 14 amino acids. The CDR3 coding sequence is TGTGCCAGCTCACCGAATGGGGGGACTCAGCCCCAGCATTTT. This translates into CASSPNGGTQPQHF.

The rearrangement links TRBV7-2 to TRBJ2-5, with 8 bases matching TRBD1. Germline-derived CDR1 and CDR2 are SGHTA and FQGNSA. The length of the CDR3 is 16 residues. Losses at the gene ends were 1 base for V and 1 base for J; bases not matched to a gene: 5. CDR3 sequence: CASSLDYRGFQETQYF. The CDR3 DNA sequence: TGTGCCAGCAGCTTAGATTACAGGGGGTTCCAAGAGACCCAGTACTTC.

The rearrangement links TRBV18 to TRBJ1-5, with D unresolved. The CDR3 spans 16 residues. Germline V gene data show CDR1 as KGHSH and CDR2 as LQKENI. Trimming took 3 bases from V and 3 from J, leaving 15 bases between them. CDR3 in amino acids: CASSPTGAGNNQPQHF. In DNA form, the CDR3 reads TGTGCCAGCTCACCGACTGGTGCCGGAAACAATCAGCCCCAGCATTTT.

This clone was found a few times. The rearrangement joins TRBV6-2 or TRBV6-3 to TRBJ1-2; 7 bases are a match to TRBD1. The length of the CDR3 is 12 residues. CDR1 and CDR2 (germline): MNHEY, SVGEGT. V was pared by 6 bases and J by 9 bases, with 7 bases of the junction left unmatched. CDR3: CASSPQGWSYTF. CDR3 bases: TGTGCCAGCAGCCCACAGGGGTGGAGCTACACCTTC.

The chain uses TRBV7-2 and TRBJ2-3, with D hard to call. This CDR3 is built from 15 residues. The germline gives CDR1 SGHTA, CDR2 FQGNSA. With 5 bases removed from V and 4 bases from J, the gap between germline ends came to 16 bases. Here the CDR3 reads CASSQSRVVPDTQYF. DNA of the CDR3: TGTGCCAGCAGCCAATCCCGGGTAGTACCAGATACGCAGTATTTT. Full variable domain (outside the CDR3, taken from reference TRBV7-2 and TRBJ2-3): GAGVSQSPSNKVTEKGKDVELRCDPISGHTALYWYRQSLGQGLEFLIYFQGNSAPDKSGLPSDRFSAERTGGSVSTLTIQRTQQEDSAVYLCASSQSRVVPDTQYFGPGTRLTVL.

This clone was seen a handful of times. The rearrangement uses TRBV3-1 (or the pseudogene TRBV3-2) and TRBJ2-7; D is undetermined. The CDR3 has 17 amino acids. V was trimmed by 1 base and J by 0 bases, leaving 16 bases between them. Per the germline V gene, CDR1 is LGHDT and CDR2 is YNNKEL (reference sequence). CDR3 bases: TGTGCCAGCAGCCAAGTGAGTAATAGCCATTCCTCCTACGAGCAGTACTTC. Translation: CASSQVSNSHSSYEQYF.